The T cell receptor beta chain under discussion was sequenced for a study of blood T cell repertoires in COVID-19. Study as a whole: From the United States, Italy and Spain came samples of acute and convalescent COVID-19.

The data were produced by immunoSEQ multiplex PCR, yet TCRdb's version contains in-frame clones alone and is incomplete. This sample has 200,000 to 300,000 clones, with under 90% found just once. Trimming removed 4 bases at V and 2 bases at J, with 13 bases between. The germline CDR1 and CDR2 sequences are SGDLS and YYNGEE. This CDR3 has 15 amino acids. The chain links TRBV9 to TRBJ2-1; no reliable D call. The sequenced material came from peripheral blood. This clonotype was obtained from a man in his 60s with acute or convalescent COVID-19. This chain's CDR3 is CASSTLSGAYNEQFF. DNA for the CDR3: TGTGCCAGCAGCACCCTCAGTGGAGCCTACAATGAGCAGTTCTTC.